The next 9 T cell receptor beta chains were all read from a single sample in a study of T-cell memory formation after mild COVID-19. From the 5' RACE reads, TCRdb called clonotypes with MiXCR, one entry per CDR3 protein. The table shows 300,000 to 400,000 distinct CDR3 sequences, with around 28% occurring only once. Specimen: PBMCs or a T cell subset sorted from them (not recorded which). Source of these receptors: an adult woman who had mild COVID-19 (a few samples of this study predate the infection). Cell type and time point are not known.

Within the sample, this clonotype is medium-sized. V and J are TRBV3-1 and TRBJ2-3, with TRBD1 identical over 10 bases. There are 15 residues in the CDR3. With 4 bases clipped from V and 4 bases from J, the junction kept 5 bases outside the gene matches. Looked up from germline, CDR1 is LGHDT and CDR2 is YNNKEL (reference sequence). The CDR3 spells CASSRGTGEADTQYF. The CDR3 DNA reads TGTGCCAGCAGCCGCGGGACAGGGGAGGCAGATACGCAGTATTTT.

In DNA form, the CDR3 reads TGTGCCAGTAGTAGACAGGATGTCTACGAGCAGTACTTC. It translates to CASSRQDVYEQYF. This rearrangement joins TRBV19 to TRBJ2-7; D may be TRBD1 (6 bases). Trimming took 4 bases from V and 3 from J, leaving 10 bases between them. Germline V CDR1 and CDR2: LNHDA, SQIVND (reference sequence). The CDR3 loop spans 13 amino acids.

V gene TRBV5-6 combines with J gene TRBJ2-1, with D tentatively TRBD2 (6 bases). The CDR3 spans 15 residues. The ends were cut back, 2 bases at V and 1 base at J, with 10 bases in the middle. CDR1 and CDR2 from the germline V gene are SGHDT and YYEEEE. In nucleotides, the CDR3 is TGTGCCAGCAGCTTTGGGGACTCGTCCTACAATGAGCAGTTCTTC. It codes for CASSFGDSSYNEQFF.

The chain couples TRBV20-1 to TRBJ2-1, with D unresolved. Trimming removed 6 bases at V and 7 bases at J, with 13 bases between. This CDR3 has 12 residues. The germline V gene encodes CDR1 DFQATT and CDR2 SNEGSKA (reference sequence). This CDR3 is CSAPKDRNEQFF. For the CDR3, the DNA is TGCAGTGCCCCCAAGGACCGAAATGAGCAGTTCTTC.

This clonotype was found a few times. J is TRBJ2-4 and V is TRBV12-3 or TRBV12-4, with D possibly called TRBD1 or TRBD2 (6 bases each). The CDR3 totals 19 residues. The ends were cut back, 1 base at V and 3 bases at J, with 22 bases in the middle. The CDR3 coding sequence is TGTGCCAGCAGTTTAGTCGTTTGGGGAGCAGGGGAGGACAAAAACATTCAGTACTTC. Translated: CASSLVVWGAGEDKNIQYF.

This chain uses TRBV29-1 with TRBJ1-1; unclear D gene. V was clipped by 7 bases and J by 3 bases, with 21 bases between them. Germline CDR1 and CDR2: SQVTM and ANQGSEA. The CDR3 runs to 15 residues. The CDR3 DNA reads TGCAGCGGGAACAAAGGCCCCACCCTGTACACTGAAGCTTTCTTT. It translates to CSGNKGPTLYTEAFF.

The chain uses TRBV5-1 and TRBJ1-1; TRBD1 might be the D (5 bases). Germline CDR1 is SGHRS and CDR2 is YFSETQ. The CDR3 spans 14 residues. Trimming pared 2 bases from V and 6 bases from J, leaving 14 bases between. The CDR3 DNA is TGCGCCAGCAGCTTCCTGGGGGATAGCCCTGAAGCTTTCTTT. Translated: CASSFLGDSPEAFF.

The rearrangement uses TRBV18 and TRBJ1-1, with 8 bases aligning to TRBD1. The CDR3 is 16 residues long. V lost 7 bases, J lost 1 base, and 11 bases stayed unmatched. Germline CDR1 and CDR2: KGHSH and LQKENI. DNA for the CDR3: TGTGCCAGCTACGATCGGACAGGGCGGGGGAACACTGAAGCTTTCTTT. The encoded protein is CASYDRTGRGNTEAFF.

The chain links TRBV14 to TRBJ2-1, with D uncertain. Per the germline V gene, CDR1 is SGHDN and CDR2 is FVKESK. V was trimmed by 1 base and J by 2 bases, leaving 6 bases between them. The CDR3 runs to 14 residues. In DNA form, the CDR3 reads TGTGCCAGCAGCCAAGGAAGTACCTACAATGAGCAGTTCTTC. Its protein is CASSQGSTYNEQFF. The full variable domain, in which reference TRBV14 and TRBJ2-1 provide the parts outside the CDR3, is EAGVTQFPSHSVIEKGQTVTLRCDPISGHDNLYWYRRVMGKEIKFLLHFVKESKQDESGMPNNRFLAERTGGTYSTLKVQPAELEDSGVYFCASSQGSTYNEQFFGPGTRLTVL.